The clone carrying this T cell receptor beta chain was picked up one time. CDR1 is SGHAT, CDR2 FQNNGV, per germline. The CDR3 covers 16 residues. The ends lost 4 bases at V and 5 bases at J; junction bases unmatched: 7. The data are from a study of T cell changes during pregnancy in multiple sclerosis. Measured with immunoSEQ multiplex PCR; TCRdb has only the in-frame clones, and not every one. The sample shows about 20,000 clones, approximately 87% of them seen only once. Sequencing used CD8+ T cells from peripheral blood mononuclear cells, obtained after pregnancy. The source of this sequence is a female donor with multiple sclerosis, enrolled in a pregnancy study. This chain connects TRBV11-2 to TRBJ2-3, with 12 bases aligning to TRBD2. CDR3 protein: CASSSRLAGVIDTQYF. CDR3 nucleotide sequence: TGTGCCAGCAGCTCCAGACTAGCGGGAGTGATAGATACGCAGTATTTT.